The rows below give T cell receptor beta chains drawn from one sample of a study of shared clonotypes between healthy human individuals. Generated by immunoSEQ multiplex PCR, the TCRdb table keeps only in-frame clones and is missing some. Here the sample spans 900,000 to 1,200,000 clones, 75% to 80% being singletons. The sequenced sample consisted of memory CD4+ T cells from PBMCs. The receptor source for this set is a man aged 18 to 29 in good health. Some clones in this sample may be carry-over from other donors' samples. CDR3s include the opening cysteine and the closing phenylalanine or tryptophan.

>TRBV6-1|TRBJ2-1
CASSEAELPYNEQFF
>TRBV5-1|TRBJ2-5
CASSFPGKETQYF
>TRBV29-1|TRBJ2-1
CSAGTYRYNEQFF
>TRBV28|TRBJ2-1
CASRDGPNEQFF
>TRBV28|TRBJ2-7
CASSLEDRGAYEQYF
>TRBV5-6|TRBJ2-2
CASSKPGPKTGELFF
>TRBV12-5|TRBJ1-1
CASSWTGADTEAFF
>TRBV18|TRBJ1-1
CASSPIRTGIPNTEAFF
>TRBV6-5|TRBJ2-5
CATGDGGETQYF
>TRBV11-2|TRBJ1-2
CASSRITGGFGGYTF
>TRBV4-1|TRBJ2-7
CASSQERWVAGAYEQYF
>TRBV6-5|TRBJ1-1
CASSYLSPQTTEAFF
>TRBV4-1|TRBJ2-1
CASSSLVADRYNEQFF
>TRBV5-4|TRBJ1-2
CASSSQVGGFYGYTF
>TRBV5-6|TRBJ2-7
CASSLAGTIFYEQYF
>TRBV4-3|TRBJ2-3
CASSQGWVASGRAKESDTQYF
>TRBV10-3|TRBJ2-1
CATRRQLRNNEQFF
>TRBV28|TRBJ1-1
CASSLLGQAHEAFF
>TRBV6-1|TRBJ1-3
CATGVWGSGNTIYF
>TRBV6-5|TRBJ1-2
CASSRDRFNYGYTF
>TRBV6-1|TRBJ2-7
CASSDSGTGVYEQYF
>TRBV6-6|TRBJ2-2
CASRNSGTGYTGELFF
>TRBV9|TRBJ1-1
CASSEGAANTEAFF
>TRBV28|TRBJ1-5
CASKVGTVNQPQHF
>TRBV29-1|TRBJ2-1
CSVEDGQGRLNEQFF
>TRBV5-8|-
CASSMGAPSYEQYF
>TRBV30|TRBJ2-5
CAWGEETQYF
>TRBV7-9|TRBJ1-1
CASSQGGTEAFF
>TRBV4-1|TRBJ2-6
CASSQDPRIRSGANVLTF
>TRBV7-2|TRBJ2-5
CASSQTSGRAETQYF
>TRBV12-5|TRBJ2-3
CASGSGLAEPTDTQYF
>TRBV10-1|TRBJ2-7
CASPRGQGVCEQYF
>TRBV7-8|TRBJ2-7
CASSLGRQYEQYF
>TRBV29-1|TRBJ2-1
CSAYGIAGVGEQFF
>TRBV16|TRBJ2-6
CASSQSGANVLTF
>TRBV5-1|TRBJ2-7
CASSLKPGQGDEQYF
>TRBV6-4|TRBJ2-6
CASAVRSGANVLTF
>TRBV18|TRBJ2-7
CASSLRQAYEQYF
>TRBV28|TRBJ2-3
CASRTGASGADTQYF
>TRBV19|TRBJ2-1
CASSIVAGVAGYNEQFF
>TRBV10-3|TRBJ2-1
CAISLGLAGRDEQFF
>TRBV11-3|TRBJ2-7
CASSRDKTYEQYF
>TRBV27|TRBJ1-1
CASTKGPSGTEAFF
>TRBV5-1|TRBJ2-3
CASSLGLAGGPDTQYF